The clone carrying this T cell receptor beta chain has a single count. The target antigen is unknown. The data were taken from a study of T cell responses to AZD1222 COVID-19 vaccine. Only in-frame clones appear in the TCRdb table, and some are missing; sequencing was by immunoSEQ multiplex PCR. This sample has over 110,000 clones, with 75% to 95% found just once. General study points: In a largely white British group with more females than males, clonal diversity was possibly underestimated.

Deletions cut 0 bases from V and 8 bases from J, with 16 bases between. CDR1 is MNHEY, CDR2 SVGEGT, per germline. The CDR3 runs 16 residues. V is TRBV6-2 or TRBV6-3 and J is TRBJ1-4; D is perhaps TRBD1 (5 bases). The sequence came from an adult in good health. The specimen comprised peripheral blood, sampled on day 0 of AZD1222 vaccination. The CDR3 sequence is CASSYSTRQQDEKLFF. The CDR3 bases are TGTGCCAGCAGTTACTCCACCAGACAGCAGGACGAAAAACTGTTTTTT.